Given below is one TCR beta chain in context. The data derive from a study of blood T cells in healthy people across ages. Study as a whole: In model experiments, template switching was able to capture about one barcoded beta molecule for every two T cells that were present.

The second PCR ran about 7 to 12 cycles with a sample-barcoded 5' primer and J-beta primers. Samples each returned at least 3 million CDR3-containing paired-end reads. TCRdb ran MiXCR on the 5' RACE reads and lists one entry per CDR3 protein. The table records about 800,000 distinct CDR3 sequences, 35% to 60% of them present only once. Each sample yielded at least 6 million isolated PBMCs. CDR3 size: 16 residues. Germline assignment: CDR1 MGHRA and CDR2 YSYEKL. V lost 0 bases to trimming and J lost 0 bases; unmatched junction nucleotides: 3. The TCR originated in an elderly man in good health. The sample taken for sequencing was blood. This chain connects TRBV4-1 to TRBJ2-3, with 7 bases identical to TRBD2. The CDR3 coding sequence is TGCGCCAGCAGCCAAGATGGGAGGGGAAGCACAGATACGCAGTATTTT. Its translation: CASSQDGRGSTDTQYF.